The TCR beta chain described here comes from a study of cytomegalovirus exposure and HLA in healthy donors. Both 60 Vbeta primers and 13 Jbeta primers went into the PCR. In the original workflow: The authors later counted about 80 million unique TCR beta chains, some 10 million of them shared. Some clones are missing from TCRdb's copy, which holds only in-frame ones; the method was immunoSEQ multiplex PCR. Clone size and V and J calls were adopted from that table, with D and trimming inferred from the DNA. Among 100,000 or so clones listed, more than 60% were seen once. Notes on the study in general: Analysis was carried out at a later point, and it linked a missense DCLRE1C variant to TCR beta V- and J-gene trimming. At a 0.05 false discovery rate, a later analysis found roughly 17,000 TCR beta sequences to be associated with HLA alleles.

For this clone: The antigen is unknown.

The source is a woman in her 40s in good health and CMV-seropositive. What was sequenced was PBMCs.

In DNA, the CDR3 is TGTGCCAGCAGTTACTCGATACAGGCGTTCAGGGGCTACACCTTC. It yields the protein CASSYSIQAFRGYTF. The chain combines TRBV6-5 with TRBJ1-2, with D possibly matching TRBD1 (5 bases). The CDR3 covers 15 residues. CDR1 is MNHEY, CDR2 SVGAGI, per germline. Trimming shortened V by 0 bases and J by 8 bases, and 16 bases separated the two germline ends.